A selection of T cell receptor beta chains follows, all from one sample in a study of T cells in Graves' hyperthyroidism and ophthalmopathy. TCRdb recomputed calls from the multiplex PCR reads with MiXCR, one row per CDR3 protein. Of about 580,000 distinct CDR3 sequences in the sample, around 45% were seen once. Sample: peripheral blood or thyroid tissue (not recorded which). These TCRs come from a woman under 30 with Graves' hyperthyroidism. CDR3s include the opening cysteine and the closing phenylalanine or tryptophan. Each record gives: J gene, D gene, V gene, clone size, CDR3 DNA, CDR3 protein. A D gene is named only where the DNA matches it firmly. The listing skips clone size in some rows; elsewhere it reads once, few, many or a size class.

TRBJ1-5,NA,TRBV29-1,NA,TGCAGCACCTACGGTGGGCAGCCCCAGCATTTT,CSTYGGQPQHF
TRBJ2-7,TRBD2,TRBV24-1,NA,TGTGCCAGCAGTTACTCGGGCGGGAGTGGTTACGAGCAGTACTTC,CASSYSGGSGYEQYF
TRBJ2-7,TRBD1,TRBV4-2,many,TGTGCCAGCAGCCAAGCGGGACAGGGGGAGGGCGAGCAGTACTTC,CASSQAGQGEGEQYF
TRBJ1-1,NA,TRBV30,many,TGTGCCTGGAGTGCGGGAGTGGTTGAAGCTTTCTTT,CAWSAGVVEAFF
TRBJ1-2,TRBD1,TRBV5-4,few,TGTGCCAGCAGCAACTCGGGACAGGGTTATTCGCATGGCTACACCTTC,CASSNSGQGYSHGYTF
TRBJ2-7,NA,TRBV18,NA,TGTGCCAGCGCGACTAGTAGCCTAGCAGAGCAGTACTTC,CASATSSLAEQYF
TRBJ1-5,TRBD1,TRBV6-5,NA,TGTGCCAGCAGTCCAGGACAGGGTCCTCAGCCCCAGCATTTT,CASSPGQGPQPQHF
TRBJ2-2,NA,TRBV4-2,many,TGTGCCAGCAGCCAAGGTATTGACGGCGGGGAGCTGTTTTTT,CASSQGIDGGELFF
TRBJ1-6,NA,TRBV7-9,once,TGTGCCAGCAGTGACGGGAAGGATAATTCACCCCTCCACTTT,CASSDGKDNSPLHF
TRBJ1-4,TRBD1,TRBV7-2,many,TGTGCCAGCAGCCAAGACAGGGGGCAAGAAAAACTGTTTTTT,CASSQDRGQEKLFF
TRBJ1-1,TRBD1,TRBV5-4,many,TGTGCCAGCAGCTCCCTCGGACAGGGAAACACTGAAGCTTTCTTT,CASSSLGQGNTEAFF
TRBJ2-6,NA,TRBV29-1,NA,TGCAGACTAGCTGGGGCCAACGTCCTGACTTTC,CRLAGANVLTF